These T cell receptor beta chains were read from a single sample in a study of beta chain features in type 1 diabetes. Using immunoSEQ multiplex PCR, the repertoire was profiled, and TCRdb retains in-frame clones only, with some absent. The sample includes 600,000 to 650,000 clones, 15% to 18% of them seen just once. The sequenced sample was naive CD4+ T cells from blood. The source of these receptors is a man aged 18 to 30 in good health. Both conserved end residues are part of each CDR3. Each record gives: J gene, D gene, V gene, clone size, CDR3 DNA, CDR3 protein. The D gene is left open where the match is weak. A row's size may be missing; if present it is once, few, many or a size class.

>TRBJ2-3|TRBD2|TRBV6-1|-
TGTGCCAGCCCATTCCCCGGGACTAGCGCAGATACGCAGTATTTT
CASPFPGTSADTQYF
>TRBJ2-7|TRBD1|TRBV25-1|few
TGTGCCAGCAGTGAATATTCGGCAGGGGGTCGCTACGAGCAGTACTTC
CASSEYSAGGRYEQYF
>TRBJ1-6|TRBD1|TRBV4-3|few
TGCGCCAGCAGCCAAGATTCGACAGGGAGGGACCTCCACTTT
CASSQDSTGRDLHF
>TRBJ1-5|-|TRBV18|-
TGTGCCAGCTCACCACTGCCGGGGACTTATAGCAATCAGCCCCAGCATTTT
CASSPLPGTYSNQPQHF
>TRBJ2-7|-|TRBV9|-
TGTGCCAGCAGCGTAGGCCCTGGGAGGGAGCAGTACTTC
CASSVGPGREQYF
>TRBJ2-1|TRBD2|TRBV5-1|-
TGCGCCAGCAGTGTAGGCAAGACTAGCGAGTCTTACAATGAGCAGTTCTTC
CASSVGKTSESYNEQFF
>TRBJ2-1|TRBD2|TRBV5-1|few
TGCGCCAGCAGCGAAAGTAGCGGGAGCGTATACAATGAGCAGTTCTTC
CASSESSGSVYNEQFF
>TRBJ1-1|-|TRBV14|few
TGTGCCAGCAGTCCCATTACCACGAACACTGAAGCTTTCTTT
CASSPITTNTEAFF
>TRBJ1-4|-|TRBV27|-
TGTGCCAGCAGTTCTACAGGGCTGGGGGAAGCGGAACTGTTTTTT
CASSSTGLGEAELFF
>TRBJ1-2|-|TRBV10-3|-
TGTGCCATCGCCGGACTGCTAGCTAACTATGGCTACACCTTC
CAIAGLLANYGYTF
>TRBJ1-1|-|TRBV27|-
TGTGCCAGCAGAGCAGGGTTCTCCAACACTGAAGCTTTCTTT
CASRAGFSNTEAFF
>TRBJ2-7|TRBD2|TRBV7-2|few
TGTGCCAGCAGCCTGACAGCGGGGCGAACCTACGAGCAGTACTTC
CASSLTAGRTYEQYF
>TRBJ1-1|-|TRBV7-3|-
TGTGCCAGCAGCTCCCACAGGGACACTGAAGCTTTCTTT
CASSSHRDTEAFF
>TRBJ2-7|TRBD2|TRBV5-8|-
TGTGCCAGCAGCACGGGACTAGCGGGAGTCGAGCAGTACTTC
CASSTGLAGVEQYF
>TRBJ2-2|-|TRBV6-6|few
TGTGCCAGCAGTGCAGGGTACACCGGGGAGCTGTTTTTT
CASSAGYTGELFF
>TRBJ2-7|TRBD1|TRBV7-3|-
TGTGCCAGCAGCCCGACGGGACAGGGGATCGGCGAGCAGTACTTC
CASSPTGQGIGEQYF
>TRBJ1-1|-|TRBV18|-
TGTGCCAGCTCAGAGAGCAGGGACACTGAAGCTTTCTTT
CASSESRDTEAFF
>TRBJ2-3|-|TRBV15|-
TGTGCCACCAGCAGGCTCAATTTAGCGGTGGGCACAGATACGCAGTATTTT
CATSRLNLAVGTDTQYF
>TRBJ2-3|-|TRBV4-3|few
TGCGCCAGCAGCCAAGATCGGTGGGGAGATACGCAGTATTTT
CASSQDRWGDTQYF
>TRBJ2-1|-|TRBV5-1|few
TGCGCCAGCAGCTTCGGGAGACAGGGAAACAATGAGCAGTTCTTC
CASSFGRQGNNEQFF
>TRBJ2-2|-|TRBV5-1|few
TGCGCCAGCGAAGGGGCGCTCACCGGGGAGCTGTTTTTT
CASEGALTGELFF
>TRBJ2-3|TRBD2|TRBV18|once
TGTGCCAGCTCACCACTTTCGCGGGGGGCTAGCACAGATACGCAGTATTTT
CASSPLSRGASTDTQYF
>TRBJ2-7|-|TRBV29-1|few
TGCAGCGTTATTCTGGGTCAGGCGGGACCCACCTACGAGCAGTACTTC
CSVILGQAGPTYEQYF
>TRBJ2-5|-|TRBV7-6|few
TGTGCCAGCAGAAATGGGGAGACCCAGTACTTC
CASRNGETQYF
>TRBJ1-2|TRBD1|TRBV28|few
TGTGCCAGCAGTTTATTATCCGGGACAGCCTATGGCTACACCTTC
CASSLLSGTAYGYTF
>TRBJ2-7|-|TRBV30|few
TGTGCCTGGAGAAGAACAGGGTTTGGCTACGAGCAGTACTTC
CAWRRTGFGYEQYF
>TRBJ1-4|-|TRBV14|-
TGTGCCAGCAGCCAGGGGCTTACAACTAATGAAAAACTGTTTTTT
CASSQGLTTNEKLFF
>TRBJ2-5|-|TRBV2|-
TGTGCCAGCAGTGGGAACTACCAAGAGACCCAGTACTTC
CASSGNYQETQYF
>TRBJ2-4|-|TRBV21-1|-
TGTGCCAGCAGCCCAGGGACAGGGAGGAAAAACATTCAGTACTTC
CASSPGTGRKNIQYF
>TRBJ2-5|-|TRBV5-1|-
TGCGCCAGCAGCTTGAGTCGTGTGGGGCCCAAGACCCAGTACTTC
CASSLSRVGPKTQYF
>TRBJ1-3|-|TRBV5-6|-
TGTGCCAGCAGCCCAGGAACAGGGACGCGGGGAAACACCATATATTTT
CASSPGTGTRGNTIYF
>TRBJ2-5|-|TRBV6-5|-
TGTGCCAGCAGTAATACAGGTCACCAAGAGACCCAGTACTTC
CASSNTGHQETQYF
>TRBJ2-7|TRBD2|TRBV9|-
TGTGCCAGCAGCGTAGATCCGGGGGGCTCCTACGAGCAGTACTTC
CASSVDPGGSYEQYF
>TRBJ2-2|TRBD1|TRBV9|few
TGTGCCAGCAACCAGGGGGCATCTAACACCGGGGAGCTGTTTTTT
CASNQGASNTGELFF
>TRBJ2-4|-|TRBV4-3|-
TGCGCCAGCAGCCAACAATCGTGGGGGTCTGGCATAGCCAAAAACATTCAGTACTTC
CASSQQSWGSGIAKNIQYF
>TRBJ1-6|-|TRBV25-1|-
TGTGCCAGCAGTGAATATTTAGGGGGCTATAATTCACCCCTCCACTTT
CASSEYLGGYNSPLHF
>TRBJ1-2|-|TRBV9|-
TGTGCCAGCAGCGTAGGGTGGGCAGGAAGGTATGGCTACACCTTC
CASSVGWAGRYGYTF
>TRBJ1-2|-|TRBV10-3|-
TGTGCCATCAGTGAGTCTTCTAACTATGGCTACACCTTC
CAISESSNYGYTF
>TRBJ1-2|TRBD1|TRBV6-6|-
TGTGCCAGCAGAAACGGACAGGGGGCGGGTGGCTACACCTTC
CASRNGQGAGGYTF
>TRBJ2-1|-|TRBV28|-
TGTGCCAGCAGTTCACCAGGGGGGGTATCCTACAATGAGCAGTTCTTC
CASSSPGGVSYNEQFF
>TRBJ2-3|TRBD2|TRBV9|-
TGTGCCAGCAGCGTCACCCCTAGCGGGGGCACAGATACGCAGTATTTT
CASSVTPSGGTDTQYF
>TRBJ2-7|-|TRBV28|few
TGTGCCAGCAGCAACAGGTTCGGGAGACACGAGCAGTACTTC
CASSNRFGRHEQYF
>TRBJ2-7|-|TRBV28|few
TGTGCCAGCAGTTTATCGGGATACGAGCAGTACTTC
CASSLSGYEQYF
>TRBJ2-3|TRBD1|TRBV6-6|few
TGTGCCAGCAGTTACCGCTCGACAGGGGTCACAGATACGCAGTATTTT
CASSYRSTGVTDTQYF
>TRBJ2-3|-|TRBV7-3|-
TGTGCCAGCAGCCCCGGACAGCAAGATACGCAGTATTTT
CASSPGQQDTQYF
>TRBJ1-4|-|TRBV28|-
TGTGCCAGCAGTTCTCACCCGGTCAAACTGTTTTTT
CASSSHPVKLFF
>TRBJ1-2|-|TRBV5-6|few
TGTGCCAGCAGCCCTGGCCGTCAGGGCAACTATGGCTACACCTTC
CASSPGRQGNYGYTF
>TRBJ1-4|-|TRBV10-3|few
TGTGCCATCACCCCGGACGGTGAAAAACTGTTTTTT
CAITPDGEKLFF
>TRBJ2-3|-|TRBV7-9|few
TGTGCCAGCAGCCCAGGGGGGCGAGGGGCAGATACGCAGTATTTT
CASSPGGRGADTQYF
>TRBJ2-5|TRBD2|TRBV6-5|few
TGTGCCAGCAGTTACTATTCTAGCGGGAGTCAGGAGACCCAGTACTTC
CASSYYSSGSQETQYF
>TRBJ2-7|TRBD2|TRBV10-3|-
TGTGCCATCAGAAATCGGGGGGAGAGCTCCTACGAGCAGTACTTC
CAIRNRGESSYEQYF
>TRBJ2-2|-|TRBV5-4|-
TGTGCCAGCAGCTTGAGTAGTATCGGGGAGCTGTTTTTT
CASSLSSIGELFF
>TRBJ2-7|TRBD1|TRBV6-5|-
TGTGCCAGCAGTTACAACCCGCAGGGGGCCACCTACGAGCAGTACTTC
CASSYNPQGATYEQYF
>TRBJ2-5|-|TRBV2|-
TGTGCCAGCAGCGAAACGGGGGCCCGAGAGACCCAGTACTTC
CASSETGARETQYF
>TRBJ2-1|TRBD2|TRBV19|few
TGTGCCAGTAGCATCAGCGGGGGGCCTACGCATGAGCAGTTCTTC
CASSISGGPTHEQFF
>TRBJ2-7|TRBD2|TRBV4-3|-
TGCGCCAGCAGCCAAGAAGCGGGGAGCACCTACGAGCAGTACTTC
CASSQEAGSTYEQYF
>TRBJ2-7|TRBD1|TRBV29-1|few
TGCAGCGTTTCGGGACAGGGAAGCTACTACGAGCAGTACTTC
CSVSGQGSYYEQYF
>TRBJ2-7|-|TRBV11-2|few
TGTGCCAGCTACCCCCACAGGGTTAAGTTCTACGAGCAGTACTTC
CASYPHRVKFYEQYF
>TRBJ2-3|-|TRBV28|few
TGTGCCAGCAGTGGGACCCGGGACCAAAAAAGAAAGCAGTATTTT
CASSGTRDQKRKQYF
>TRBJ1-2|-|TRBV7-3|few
TGTGCCAGCAGCTCCAACAGCGACAGCTATGGCTACACCTTC
CASSSNSDSYGYTF